This TCR beta chain was sequenced in a study of T-cell memory formation after mild COVID-19. Study details: Across donors, TCR clusters were largely donor specific. Whole-study results and caveats: Pre-infection memory already had some responding clones, implying cross-reactive memory joined. Clones shrinking from day 15 to 85 showed even CD4/CD8 mixes; later expanders tilted CD4+.

TCRdb called the 5' RACE reads again in MiXCR, with one record for every CDR3 protein. The repertoire holds about 310,000 distinct CDR3 sequences, with roughly a fifth as singletons. A word on this clonotype: As yet, its antigen is unknown.

The specimen sequenced was PBMCs or a T cell subset sorted from them (not recorded which). The receptor was isolated from a man aged 18 to 29 who had mild COVID-19 (a few samples of this study predate the infection). Cell type and time point are not known.

CDR3 sequence (DNA): TGTGCCAGCAGCCTCAGGAGAGGCTACAATGAGCAGTTCTTC. It is translated as CASSLRRGYNEQFF. This chain joins TRBV14 and TRBJ2-1; D gene uncertain. Trimming took off 4 bases at V and 3 bases at J, with 10 bases between the two ends. CDR3 length: 14 residues. Germline V gene sequence: CDR1 SGHDN, CDR2 FVKESK.